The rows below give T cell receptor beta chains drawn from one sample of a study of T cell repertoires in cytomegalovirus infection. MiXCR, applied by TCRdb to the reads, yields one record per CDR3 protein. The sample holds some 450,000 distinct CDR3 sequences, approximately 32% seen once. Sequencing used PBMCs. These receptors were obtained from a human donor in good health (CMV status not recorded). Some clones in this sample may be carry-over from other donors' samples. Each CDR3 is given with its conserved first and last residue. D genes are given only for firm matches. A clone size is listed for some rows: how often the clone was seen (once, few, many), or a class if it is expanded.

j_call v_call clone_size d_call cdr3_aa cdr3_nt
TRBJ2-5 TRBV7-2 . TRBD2 CASSLASGGAAETQYF TGTGCCAGCAGCTTAGCTAGCGGGGGGGCCGCAGAGACCCAGTACTTC
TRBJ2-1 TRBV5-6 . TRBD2 CASSLLLAGGNEQFF TGTGCCAGCAGCTTGTTACTAGCGGGGGGCAATGAGCAGTTCTTC
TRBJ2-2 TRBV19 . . CASSIARDTGELFF TGTGCCAGTAGTATAGCTAGGGATACCGGGGAGCTGTTTTTT
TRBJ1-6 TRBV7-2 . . CASSSVIRGINSPLHF TGTGCCAGCAGCTCGGTTATCAGGGGAATTAATTCACCCCTCCACTTT
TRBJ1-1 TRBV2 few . CASRGAVAFF TGTGCCAGCAGAGGCGCAGTGGCTTTCTTT
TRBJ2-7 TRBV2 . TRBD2 CASSEGLAVTYEQYF TGTGCCAGCAGTGAAGGACTAGCGGTAACCTACGAGCAGTACTTC
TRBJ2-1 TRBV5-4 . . CATIVEAGRDNEQFF TGTGCCACCATCGTGGAGGCGGGGAGAGACAATGAGCAGTTCTTC
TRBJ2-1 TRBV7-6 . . CASSRDGQLNSYNEQFF TGTGCCAGCAGCAGGGACGGTCAGCTGAACTCCTACAATGAGCAGTTCTTC
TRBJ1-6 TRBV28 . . CASSSRESPLHF TGTGCCAGCAGCAGCCGGGAATCACCCCTCCACTTT
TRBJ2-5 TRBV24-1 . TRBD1 CATSDSGTGGETQYF TGTGCCACCAGTGATTCCGGGACAGGGGGGGAGACCCAGTACTTC
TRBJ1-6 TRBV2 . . CASIGRQNSPLHF TGTGCCAGCATAGGACGGCAGAATTCACCCCTCCACTTT
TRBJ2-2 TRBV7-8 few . CASIKSRGTGELFF TGTGCCAGCATTAAAAGTCGGGGGACCGGGGAGCTGTTTTTT
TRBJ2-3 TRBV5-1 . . CASSSNPGLDTQYF TGCGCCAGCAGCTCCAACCCAGGACTTGATACGCAGTATTTT
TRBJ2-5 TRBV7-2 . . CASSPELETQYF TGTGCCAGCAGCCCAGAGCTGGAGACCCAGTACTTC
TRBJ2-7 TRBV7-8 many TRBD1 CASSGRDRISYEQYF TGTGCCAGCAGCGGCCGGGACAGGATTTCCTACGAGCAGTACTTC
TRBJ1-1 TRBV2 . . CASRPGPTEAFF TGTGCCAGCAGGCCAGGGCCCACTGAAGCTTTCTTT
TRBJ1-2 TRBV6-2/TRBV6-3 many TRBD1 CASSSRDSKNYGYTF TGTGCCAGCAGTTCCCGGGACAGTAAGAACTATGGCTACACCTTC
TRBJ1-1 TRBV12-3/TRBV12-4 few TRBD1 CASGDRGNTEAFF TGTGCCAGCGGAGACAGGGGGAACACTGAAGCTTTCTTT
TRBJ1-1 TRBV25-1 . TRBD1 CASSDLTGGAFF TGTGCCAGCAGTGATTTGACAGGGGGAGCTTTCTTT
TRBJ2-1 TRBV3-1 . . CASSQEGGPSSYNEQFF TGTGCCAGCAGCCAAGAAGGAGGGCCGAGCTCCTACAATGAGCAGTTCTTC
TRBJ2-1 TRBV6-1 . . CASRLATLSSYNEQFF TGTGCCAGCAGGCTAGCGACTCTAAGCTCCTACAATGAGCAGTTCTTC
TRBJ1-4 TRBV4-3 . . CASSQDLGPAYEKLFF TGCGCCAGCAGCCAAGATTTAGGACCGGCATATGAAAAACTGTTTTTT
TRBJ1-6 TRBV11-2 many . CASSWGPERNSPLHF TGTGCCAGCAGCTGGGGCCCCGAGAGGAATTCACCCCTCCACTTT
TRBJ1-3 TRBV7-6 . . CASSSKDGFSGNTIYF TGTGCCAGCAGTTCGAAGGATGGATTCTCTGGAAACACCATATATTTT
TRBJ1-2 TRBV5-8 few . CASSSWTANYGYTF TGTGCCAGCAGCTCATGGACAGCAAACTATGGCTACACCTTC
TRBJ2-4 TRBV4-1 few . CASSYHRELAKNIQYF TGCGCCAGCAGCTACCACAGGGAACTAGCCAAAAACATTCAGTACTTC
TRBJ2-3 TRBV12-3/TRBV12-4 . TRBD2 CASSEGTSSRDTQYF TGTGCCAGCAGTGAAGGGACTAGCTCTCGAGATACGCAGTATTTT
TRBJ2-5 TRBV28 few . CASTGDPKETQYF TGTGCCAGCACGGGCGACCCAAAAGAGACCCAGTACTTC